Listed here are 12 T cell receptor beta chains from one sample, sequenced in a study of STAT5B mutations in CD4+ large granular lymphocyte leukemia. Data came from immunoSEQ multiplex PCR; TCRdb stores just in-frame clones and leaves some out. Of tens of thousands of clones listed, 55% to 75% are singletons. Material: CD4+ T cells from blood buffy coats. The receptors stem from a human donor in good health.

The chain couples TRBV6-6 to TRBJ1-2, with D possibly being TRBD1 (6 bases). CDR3 size: 14 residues. Trimming shortened V by 8 bases and J by 2 bases, and 15 bases separated the two germline ends. From germline, CDR1 is MNHNY and CDR2 SVGAGI (reference sequence). The CDR3 loop is CASSTNRENYGYTF. The CDR3 DNA follows: TGTGCCAGCTCGACCAACAGGGAAAACTATGGCTACACCTTC.

The chain uses TRBV11-2 and TRBJ1-2; D might be TRBD1 (5 bases). The V and J ends lost 5 bases and 0 bases respectively, with 7 bases between them. The CDR3 extends over 13 amino acids. Germline assignment: CDR1 SGHAT and CDR2 FQNNGV. As DNA, the CDR3 is TGTGCCAGCAGCGAGACAGCTAACTATGGCTACACCTTC. Its translation: CASSETANYGYTF.

The J gene is TRBJ1-1, the V gene TRBV18, with a possible D match to TRBD1 (5 bases). Looked up from germline, CDR1 is KGHSH and CDR2 is LQKENI. The ends were cut back, 4 bases at V and 2 bases at J, with 11 bases in the middle. The length of the CDR3 is 14 residues. The CDR3: CASSLIQGNTEAFF. The CDR3 DNA is TGTGCCAGCTCACTTATCCAGGGAAACACTGAAGCTTTCTTT.

J is TRBJ1-5 and V is TRBV12-5; 7 bases are a match to TRBD1. The germline V gene encodes CDR1 LGHNT and CDR2 FRNRAP. Trimming removed 2 bases from V and 2 bases from J; junction bases left unmatched: 9. This CDR3 contains 17 residues. The chain's CDR3 is CASGLPYDRAGNQPQHF. The CDR3 DNA sequence: TGTGCTAGTGGTTTGCCCTACGACAGGGCTGGCAATCAGCCCCAGCATTTT.

The V gene is TRBV5-5, the J gene TRBJ2-1; TRBD2 might be the D (6 bases). Deletions cut 5 bases from V and 1 base from J, with 10 bases between. The CDR3 contains 14 residues. Germline V gene data show CDR1 as SGHKS and CDR2 as YYEKEE (reference sequence). CDR3: CASRRDLSYNEQFF. The CDR3 nucleotides are TGTGCCAGCAGGAGGGACTTATCCTACAATGAGCAGTTCTTC.

This rearrangement joins TRBV18 to TRBJ1-3; 8 bases are shared with TRBD1. CDR3 size: 17 residues. In germline, CDR1 is KGHSH, CDR2 LQKENI. The J segment lost 4 bases and the V segment lost 0 bases, leaving 8 bases of the junction unmatched. In DNA form, the CDR3 reads TGTGCCAGCTCACCACCGACCGGGACAGGACAAGGAAACACCATATATTTT. As protein: CASSPPTGTGQGNTIYF.

J is TRBJ1-5 and V is TRBV19; D may be TRBD1 (6 bases). This CDR3 region has 14 residues. Germline V CDR1 and CDR2: LNHDA, SQIVND (reference sequence). V gave up 1 base and J gave up 3 bases, with 7 bases separating them. The CDR3 is CASSIAGANQPQHF. CDR3 bases: TGTGCCAGTAGTATAGCAGGGGCCAATCAGCCCCAGCATTTT. Based on the CDR3 plus reference TRBV19 and TRBJ1-5, the full variable domain is DGGITQSPKYLFRKEGQNVTLSCEQNLNHDAMYWYRQDPGQGLRLIYYSQIVNDFQKGDIAEGYSVSREKKESFPLTVTSAQKNPTAFYLCASSIAGANQPQHFGDGTRLSIL.

This clone has just a few counts. The chain combines TRBV4-1 with TRBJ1-5; TRBD1 matches at 12 bases. This CDR3 region has 17 residues. With 4 bases clipped from V and 0 bases from J, the junction kept 4 bases outside the gene matches. The germline V gene has CDR1 MGHRA and CDR2 YSYEKL. CDR3 region: CASSLGGQGASNQPQHF. CDR3 nucleotides: TGCGCCAGCAGCCTAGGGGGACAGGGGGCTAGCAATCAGCCCCAGCATTTT.

This chain joins TRBV2 and TRBJ1-3; a weak D match, TRBD1 (5 bases). This CDR3 has 13 amino acids. V dropped 7 bases and J dropped 4 bases, with 11 bases sitting between them. Germline CDR1 and CDR2: SNHLY and FYNNEI. CDR3 residues: CASKGGVGNTIYF. For the CDR3, the DNA is TGTGCCAGCAAGGGAGGGGTCGGAAACACCATATATTTT.

The V call is TRBV13, the J call TRBJ2-2; D perhaps matches TRBD1 (5 bases). Germline CDR1 is PRHDT and CDR2 is FYEKMQ (reference sequence). The germline V and J ends were trimmed by 5 bases and 6 bases, with 10 bases remaining between them. This CDR3 region has 13 residues. The CDR3 nucleotides are TGTGCCAGCAGCCAACAGACAGCCGGGGAGCTGTTTTTT. Translation: CASSQQTAGELFF.

This clone was detected only once. The chain has TRBV7-3 and TRBJ1-2, with a tentative D call TRBD1 (6 bases). CDR1 and CDR2 (germline): SGHTA, FQGTGA. There are 13 residues in the CDR3. Trimming took 0 bases from V and 8 from J, leaving 10 bases between them. In DNA, the CDR3 is TGTGCCAGCAGCTTAACGACAGGTGGAGGCTACACCTTC. Translation gives CASSLTTGGGYTF.

V gene TRBV29-1 combines with J gene TRBJ1-6; D ambiguous. Germline V CDR1 and CDR2: SQVTM, ANQGSEA. The CDR3 contains 12 residues. The germline V and J ends were trimmed by 6 bases and 7 bases, with 10 bases remaining between them. The CDR3, as DNA: TGCAGCGTGCGAATTGAAAATTCACCCCTCCACTTT. Translated: CSVRIENSPLHF.